The 31 T cell receptor beta chains reported below all come from one sample, sequenced in a study of cytomegalovirus exposure and HLA in healthy donors (dated by TCRdb to between 2016 and 2019). Library prep was done by the immunoSEQ multiplex PCR assay. A mixture of 60 forward primers for TCR Vbeta segments and 13 reverse primers for TCR Jbeta segments was used in the multiplex PCR. Entries here come from immuneACCESS through TCRdb and include only in-frame sequences with V and J called. Some clones fail to appear in such tables; in the studies checked, an unresolved V gene covers under half of the shortfall, and the cause of the remainder is unknown. The sample includes over 100,000 clones, with roughly 69% observed a single time. Of the sample, about 2% falls within the top ten clones. Source material: PBMCs. Receptors were obtained from a woman aged 30 to 39 in good health and CMV-seronegative.

The chain uses TRBV5-6 and TRBJ1-5; tentative D call: TRBD1 (5 bases). This CDR3 has 18 amino acids. Germline loops: CDR1 SGHDT, CDR2 YYEEEE. Trimming left V 5 bases short and J 2 bases short, with 23 bases between. The CDR3 DNA reads as TGTGCCAGCAGTACGACGATCGGGGGTAAAAATGGCAATCAGCCCCAGCATTTT. Translating gives CASSTTIGGKNGNQPQHF.

V gene TRBV6-5 combines with J gene TRBJ2-5; maybe TRBD1 (5 bases). This CDR3 comprises 12 residues. The germline V gene encodes CDR1 MNHEY and CDR2 SVGAGI. V was shortened by 7 bases and J by 8 bases, with 14 bases between the two germline ends. This chain's CDR3 is CASKGARSTQYF. For the CDR3, the DNA is TGTGCCAGCAAAGGGGCCCGCTCTACCCAGTACTTC.

The chain joins TRBV10-3 to TRBJ2-5, with 10 nucleotides matching TRBD2. With 0 bases clipped from V and 4 bases from J, the junction kept 11 bases outside the gene matches. This CDR3 is 18 amino acids long. CDR1 is ENHRY and CDR2 is SYGVKD in the germline V gene. CDR3 sequence (DNA): TGTGCCATCAGTGAGTCGACGGCTAGCGGGAGTGTGGGAGAGACCCAGTACTTC. Translated, it gives CAISESTASGSVGETQYF.

The genes are TRBV25-1 and TRBJ2-3, with D maybe TRBD1 (6 bases). Germline assignment: CDR1 MGHDK and CDR2 SYGVNS. With 3 bases removed from V and 4 bases from J, the gap between germline ends came to 11 bases. This CDR3 has 14 residues. This CDR3 reads CASSDPPGADTQYF. CDR3 DNA: TGTGCCAGCAGTGATCCCCCAGGGGCAGATACGCAGTATTTT.

The chain is built from TRBV27 and TRBJ1-1; possibly TRBD1 for D (5 bases). Germline V gene data show CDR1 as MNHEY and CDR2 as SMNVEV (reference sequence). The CDR3 loop spans 13 amino acids. V lost 4 bases, J lost 1 base, and 7 bases lay in between. This CDR3 reads CASSWQGNTEAFF. The DNA for the CDR3 is TGTGCCAGCAGTTGGCAGGGGAACACTGAAGCTTTCTTT.

This clone has more than one count but fewer than ten. J is TRBJ1-2 and V is TRBV28; TRBD1 is a possible D gene (5 bases). The germline V and J ends were trimmed by 2 bases and 6 bases, with 10 bases remaining between them. Per the germline V gene, CDR1 is MDHEN and CDR2 is SYDVKM. This CDR3 spans 13 amino acids. CDR3 sequence reads: CASSLGREDGYTF. DNA of the CDR3: TGTGCCAGCAGTTTAGGCAGGGAAGATGGCTACACCTTC.

This clone was picked up a small number of times. The chain has TRBV4-1 and TRBJ1-1; 8 positions match TRBD1. V was pared by 3 bases and J by 5 bases, with 8 bases of the junction left unmatched. Germline V CDR1 and CDR2: MGHRA, YSYEKL. CDR3 length: 15 residues. This CDR3 reads CASSQGVTGGTEAFF. CDR3 DNA sequence: TGCGCCAGCAGCCAGGGAGTAACAGGGGGTACTGAAGCTTTCTTT.

The gene calls are TRBV6-6 and TRBJ2-3, with TRBD1 matching 10 bases. Germline values: CDR1 MNHNY, CDR2 SVGAGI (reference sequence). The CDR3 length is 16 residues. Losses at the gene ends were 0 bases for V and 4 bases for J; bases not matched to a gene: 4. The CDR3 reads CASSYSTGGASDTQYF. In DNA, the CDR3 is TGTGCCAGCAGTTACTCGACAGGGGGCGCCTCAGATACGCAGTATTTT.

This clone has only a few counts. V is TRBV6-5 and J is TRBJ2-7; TRBD1 agrees at 9 bases. Germline V CDR1 and CDR2: MNHEY, SVGAGI. V shed 4 bases and J 4 bases; nucleotides not matched to a gene: 11. The CDR3 totals 16 residues. The DNA for the CDR3 is TGTGCCAGCAGTTCCGAAAGGGACAGGGAACAATACGAGCAGTACTTC. It specifies CASSSERDREQYEQYF.

This chain connects TRBV19 to TRBJ1-5, with TRBD1 matching over 8 bases. The V segment lost 6 bases and the J segment 2 bases; nucleotides outside the gene matches: 6. The CDR3 runs 15 residues. Germline V gene sequence: CDR1 LNHDA, CDR2 SQIVND (reference sequence). The CDR3 nucleotides read TGTGCCAGTAGGATGGACAGGGAAGGCAATCAGCCCCAGCATTTT. Its protein is CASRMDREGNQPQHF.

The J gene is TRBJ2-1, the V gene TRBV4-1; no reliable D call. The CDR3 covers 17 residues. The germline CDR1 and CDR2 sequences are MGHRA and YSYEKL. V lost 1 base and J lost 0, with 13 bases in between. CDR3: CASSQVVVPSSYNEQFF. The CDR3 nucleotides are TGCGCCAGCAGCCAAGTCGTGGTTCCCAGCTCCTACAATGAGCAGTTCTTC.

On this clone itself: Other DNA variants within this sample encode the same CDR3. This chain joins TRBV4-3 and TRBJ2-7, with D possibly being TRBD1 (5 bases). CDR1 is LGHNA, CDR2 YSLEER, per germline. The V end lost 0 bases, the J end lost 4 bases, and 7 bases lay between the germline ends. CDR3 length: 13 residues. CDR3 sequence reads: CASSQDRGYEQYF. In nucleotides, the CDR3 is TGCGCCAGCAGCCAAGATAGGGGATACGAGCAGTACTTC.

DNA for the CDR3: TGTGCCAGCAGCCTGGGACTAGCGAATGGGGATGAGCAGTTCTTC. This translates into CASSLGLANGDEQFF. The chain joins TRBV7-9 to TRBJ2-1, with TRBD2 identical over 10 bases. The CDR3 contains 15 residues. Germline V gene lookup returns CDR1 SEHNR and CDR2 FQNEAQ (reference sequence). Germline trimming cut 5 bases from V and 8 bases from J; bases unmatched to any gene: 9.

CDR3 sequence: CASSEARSNQPQHF. CDR3 nucleotides: TGTGCCAGCAGTGAAGCGAGAAGCAATCAGCCCCAGCATTTT. The rearrangement joins TRBV25-1 to TRBJ1-5; unclear D gene. The CDR3 length is 14 residues. Germline lookup yields CDR1 MGHDK and CDR2 SYGVNS. V lost 2 bases and J lost 1, with 6 bases in between.

V is TRBV9 and J is TRBJ2-5; D is possibly TRBD1 (6 bases). Germline V gene lookup returns CDR1 SGDLS and CDR2 YYNGEE. V gave up 0 bases and J gave up 1 base, with 7 bases separating them. The CDR3 has 14 residues. The CDR3 protein is CASSVGTAQETQYF. CDR3 bases: TGTGCCAGCAGCGTAGGGACAGCCCAAGAGACCCAGTACTTC.

The genes are TRBV29-1 and TRBJ2-5, with no clear D. Germline CDR1 SQVTM, CDR2 ANQGSEA. The CDR3 consists of 13 residues. V was pared by 4 bases and J by 2 bases, with 11 bases between. For the CDR3, the DNA is TGCAGCGTTGTGGCTAGAAGACAAGAGACCCAGTACTTC. Translating gives CSVVARRQETQYF.

This clone appeared a few times. V and J are TRBV28 and TRBJ1-5; 8 nucleotides match TRBD1. Germline-derived CDR1 and CDR2 are MDHEN and SYDVKM. The CDR3 runs to 15 residues. Trimming removed 6 bases from V and 6 bases from J; junction bases left unmatched: 10. The CDR3 reads CASSRGQGFSQPQHF. Here the CDR3 DNA reads TGTGCCAGCAGCCGCGGACAGGGATTTAGTCAGCCCCAGCATTTT.

This clone has more than one count but fewer than ten. This sequence joins TRBV10-3 and TRBJ2-5; 10 bases line up with TRBD1. The CDR3 runs to 15 residues. J lost 5 bases, V lost 3 bases, and 6 bases had no gene match. Germline CDR1 is ENHRY and CDR2 is SYGVKD. The CDR3 coding sequence is TGTGCCATCAGTGAAGACAGGGGGCGCCTCGAGACCCAGTACTTC. It specifies CAISEDRGRLETQYF.

The chain couples TRBV4-1 to TRBJ1-2; the match to TRBD1 covers 10 bases. J gave up 4 bases and V 1 base, and 9 bases lay outside the gene matches. CDR1 and CDR2 (germline): MGHRA, YSYEKL. This CDR3 is 17 amino acids long. CDR3 residues: CASSQGVTGGAGYGYTF. CDR3 DNA: TGCGCCAGCAGCCAAGGGGTGACAGGGGGCGCCGGCTATGGCTACACCTTC.

This chain uses TRBV28 with TRBJ2-5; D possibly corresponds to TRBD1 (6 bases). This CDR3 contains 14 residues. Trimming shortened V by 2 bases and J by 3 bases, and 10 bases separated the two germline ends. Germline V gives CDR1 MDHEN, CDR2 SYDVKM. CDR3 in amino acids: CASSLAGVEETQYF. The DNA for the CDR3 is TGTGCCAGCAGTTTAGCAGGGGTTGAAGAGACCCAGTACTTC.

The V and J genes are TRBV19 and TRBJ1-2; TRBD1 agrees at 7 bases. The CDR3 covers 17 residues. Germline CDR1 LNHDA, CDR2 SQIVND (reference sequence). V trimming: 10 bases; J trimming: 4 bases; junction bases outside the gene matches: 21. This CDR3 is CATSSPPGQADSYGYTF. DNA for the CDR3: TGTGCCACCAGCAGCCCCCCTGGACAGGCGGACTCCTATGGCTACACCTTC.

This clone occurred a few times. The chain combines TRBV28 with TRBJ2-3, with D maybe TRBD2 (7 bases). Per germline, CDR1 MDHEN and CDR2 SYDVKM. Trimming pared 0 bases from V and 4 bases from J, leaving 11 bases between. This CDR3 has 15 residues. The CDR3 DNA sequence: TGTGCCAGCAGTTTATGGGAAGGGGGGGCAGATACGCAGTATTTT. This sequence encodes CASSLWEGGADTQYF.

This clone was counted a few times. V and J are TRBV13 and TRBJ1-1, with TRBD1 as a possible D gene (5 bases). Trimming pared 4 bases from V and 3 bases from J, leaving 21 bases between. This CDR3 spans 17 amino acids. Germline V gene sequence: CDR1 PRHDT, CDR2 FYEKMQ (reference sequence). The CDR3 here is CASSSIHYQDTDTEAFF. In DNA form, the CDR3 reads TGTGCCAGCAGCTCAATCCACTACCAGGACACCGACACTGAAGCTTTCTTT.

The rearrangement uses TRBV5-1 and TRBJ1-2; D uncertain. V lost 5 bases to trimming and J lost 6 bases, with 8 bases between them. This CDR3 spans 11 amino acids. Per germline, CDR1 SGHRS and CDR2 YFSETQ. This chain's CDR3 is CASRQQDGYTF. The CDR3 DNA reads as TGCGCCAGCAGGCAGCAGGATGGCTACACCTTC.

The CDR3 is CASSTRTGGHLGNTEAFF. The CDR3 coding sequence is TGCGCCAGCAGCACCCGGACAGGGGGCCATTTAGGGAACACTGAAGCTTTCTTT. The gene calls are TRBV5-1 and TRBJ1-1; 11 bases fit TRBD1. The CDR3 length is 18 residues. From germline, CDR1 is SGHRS and CDR2 YFSETQ. Trimming took 4 bases from V and 1 from J; bases not matched to a gene: 12.

This rearrangement joins TRBV7-9 to TRBJ2-5; TRBD1 is a possible D gene (5 bases). Germline loops: CDR1 SEHNR, CDR2 FQNEAQ (reference sequence). Trimming took off 6 bases at V and 5 bases at J, with 16 bases between the two ends. The CDR3 totals 14 residues. CDR3 coding DNA: TGTGCCAGCAGTGCGCAGGGTGGGTACGAGACCCAGTACTTC. Protein: CASSAQGGYETQYF. The full variable domain, completed using reference TRBV7-9 and TRBJ2-5, is DTGVSQNPRHKITKRGQNVTFRCDPISEHNRLYWYRQTLGQGPEFLTYFQNEAQLEKSRLLSDRFSAERPKGSFSTLEIQRTEQGDSAMYLCASSAQGGYETQYFGPGTRLLVL.

The chain uses TRBV30 and TRBJ2-7, with D possibly being TRBD2 (5 bases). CDR3 size: 14 residues. Trimming shortened V by 0 bases and J by 5 bases, and 14 bases separated the two germline ends. Germline lookup yields CDR1 GTSNPN and CDR2 SVGIG (reference sequence). This CDR3 reads CAWSVGIGGHEQYF. For the CDR3, the DNA is TGTGCCTGGAGTGTTGGGATCGGAGGTCACGAGCAGTACTTC.

Written as DNA, the CDR3 is TGTGCCAGCAGCCAAGGTACAGGTAGGCCTGAAGCTTTCTTT. It yields the protein CASSQGTGRPEAFF. The chain joins TRBV4-2 to TRBJ1-1, with D tentatively TRBD1 (5 bases). This CDR3 spans 14 amino acids. Germline V gene sequence: CDR1 LGHNA, CDR2 YNFKEQ. The V end lost 1 base, the J end lost 6 bases, and 12 bases lay between the germline ends.

V and J are TRBV5-1 and TRBJ2-3; TRBD2 agrees at 7 bases. The trim removed 1 base at V and 0 bases at J, leaving 5 bases unmatched. The CDR3 has 16 amino acids. CDR1 and CDR2 (germline): SGHRS, YFSETQ. The CDR3 sequence: CASSLLAVLSTDTQYF. The CDR3, as DNA: TGCGCCAGCAGCTTGCTAGCGGTCCTTAGCACAGATACGCAGTATTTT.

V is TRBV5-4 and J is TRBJ2-1; 9 bases map to TRBD1. The ends lost 4 bases at V and 9 bases at J; junction bases unmatched: 14. The CDR3 sequence is 16 residues long. Germline lookup yields CDR1 SGHNT and CDR2 YYREEE (reference sequence). The CDR3 protein is CASSPVRPDRGTEQFF. CDR3 in DNA: TGTGCCAGCAGCCCAGTTCGGCCGGACAGGGGCACTGAGCAGTTCTTC. The full variable domain, in which reference TRBV5-4 and TRBJ2-1 provide the parts outside the CDR3, is ETGVTQSPTHLIKTRGQQVTLRCSSQSGHNTVSWYQQALGQGPQFIFQYYREEENGRGNFPPRFSGLQFPNYSSELNVNALELDDSALYLCASSPVRPDRGTEQFFGPGTRLTVL.

The chain joins TRBV6-1 to TRBJ1-5, with a possible D match to TRBD1 (5 bases). V was shortened by 7 bases and J by 0 bases, with 13 bases between the two germline ends. The CDR3 sequence is 15 residues long. The germline gives CDR1 MNHNS, CDR2 SASEGT. Written as DNA, the CDR3 is TGTGCCAGCACTCAAGACAGACTTAGCAATCAGCCCCAGCATTTT. Protein: CASTQDRLSNQPQHF.